The sequence of this T cell receptor (beta chain) was determined in a study of patients and donors after allogeneic stem cell transplantation. The CDR3 is 14 residues long. The germline V gene has CDR1 MNHEY and CDR2 SMNVEV (reference sequence). The V and J ends lost 0 bases and 7 bases respectively, with 12 bases between them. TCRdb reprocessed the RT-PCR reads with MiXCR, giving one entry per CDR3 protein. The repertoire holds about 90,000 distinct CDR3 sequences, approximately 49% seen once, with approximately 66% in the top ten. The TCR comes from a human donor who was either an allogeneic HSCT recipient or a stem cell or donor lymphocyte infusion donor (not recorded which). It is not recorded whose cells these are; they may come from a transplant donor. Specimen: blood, either unsorted or a sorted T cell fraction (not recorded which). The chain recombines TRBV27 with TRBJ1-2; D gene uncertain. This chain's CDR3 is CASSLSDVRGGYTF. CDR3 nucleotide sequence: TGTGCCAGCAGTTTATCGGACGTCCGAGGTGGCTACACCTTC.